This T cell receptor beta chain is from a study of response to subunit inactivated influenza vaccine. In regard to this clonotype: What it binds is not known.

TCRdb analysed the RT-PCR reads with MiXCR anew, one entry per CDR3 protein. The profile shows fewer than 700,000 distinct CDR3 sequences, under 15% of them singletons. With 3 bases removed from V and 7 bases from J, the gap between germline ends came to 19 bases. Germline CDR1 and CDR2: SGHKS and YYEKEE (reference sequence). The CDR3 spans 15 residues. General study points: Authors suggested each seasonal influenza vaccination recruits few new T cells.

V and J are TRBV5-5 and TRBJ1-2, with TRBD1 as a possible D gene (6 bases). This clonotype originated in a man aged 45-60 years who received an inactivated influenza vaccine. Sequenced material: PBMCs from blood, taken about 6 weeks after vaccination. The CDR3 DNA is TGTGCCAGCAGCTACGGACAGCGGTTATTGGGTGGCTACACCTTC. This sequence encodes CASSYGQRLLGGYTF.